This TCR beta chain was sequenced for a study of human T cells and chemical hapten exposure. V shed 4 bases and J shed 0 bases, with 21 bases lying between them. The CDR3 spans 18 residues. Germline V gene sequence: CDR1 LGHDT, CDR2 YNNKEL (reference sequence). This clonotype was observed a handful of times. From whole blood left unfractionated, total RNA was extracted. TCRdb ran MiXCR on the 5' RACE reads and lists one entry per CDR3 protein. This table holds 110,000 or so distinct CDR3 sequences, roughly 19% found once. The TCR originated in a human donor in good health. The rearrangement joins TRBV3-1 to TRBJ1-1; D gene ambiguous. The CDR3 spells CASSRDNRREQMNTEAFF. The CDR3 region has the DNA TGTGCCAGCAGCCGCGACAACCGACGGGAACAAATGAACACTGAAGCTTTCTTT.